This TCR beta chain stems from a study of identifying expanded T cells in peripheral blood. Collection occurred without any documented infections or immune events in donors. Germline CDR1 ENHRY, CDR2 SYGVKD. CDR3 size: 16 residues. V was shortened by 4 bases and J by 4 bases, with 20 bases between the two germline ends. Sequencing used immunoSEQ multiplex PCR; TCRdb keeps in-frame clones, though not all of them. Here the sample spans approximately 100,000 clones, 80% to 90% being singletons. With regard to this clone: As yet, its antigen is unknown.

The study's findings and limits: Clone count variance between two-week samples rose with total template count. Roughly 1.2 clones differed between technical replicates, versus about 15 and 19 over time.

V gene TRBV10-3 combines with J gene TRBJ2-7; tentatively, D is TRBD1 or TRBD2 (6 bases each). Sequencing used blood. The clonotype originates from a person aged 18 to 69 in good health. CDR3 nucleotides: TGTGCCATCAGTGGGGGCGGACGGGGGCGAAGGTACGAGCAGTACTTC. Translated: CAISGGGRGRRYEQYF.